The entry that follows covers one TCR beta chain sequence. Trimming left V 3 bases short and J 4 bases short, with 9 bases between. The germline gives CDR1 LNHDA, CDR2 SQIVND (reference sequence). The CDR3 is 13 amino acids. This sample was included in a study of blood T cell repertoires in COVID-19. Across the whole study: The United States, Italy and Spain provided the acute and convalescent COVID-19 samples. T cells, B-cell-depleted T cells, or PBMCs supplied cDNA or gDNA.

Study processing details: Estimation of nucleated cell counts relied on the amplification of reference gene primers. Repertoires were generated with immunoSEQ multiplex PCR, while TCRdb's copy carries only in-frame clones and drops some. V, J and clone size are taken as reported in that table, and D and trimming were inferred from the DNA itself. The sample lists 250,000 to 300,000 clones; about 76% were seen once. This rearrangement joins TRBV19 to TRBJ1-2; perhaps TRBD1 as D (6 bases). The sample consisted of peripheral blood. This clonotype was sampled from a woman aged 55-75 years with active or convalescent COVID-19. Here the CDR3 reads CASSIGGLYGYTF. DNA for the CDR3: TGTGCCAGTAGTATCGGGGGGCTCTATGGCTACACCTTC.